Below, 25 T cell receptor beta chains from the same sample are listed, as sequenced in a study of post-analysis software for immune sequencing data. Researchers reported that TCR beta cDNA libraries carried unique molecular identifiers. TCRdb re-called the PCR reads with MiXCR, one entry per CDR3 protein. The sample yields about 160,000 distinct CDR3 sequences, approximately 35% seen once. The starting material was blood, obtained after autologous hematopoietic stem cell transplantation. The receptor set was obtained from a girl under 18 with multiple sclerosis.

This rearrangement joins TRBV4-1 to TRBJ2-2, with 7 bases matching TRBD2. With V trimmed by 1 base and J by 4 bases, 9 bases remained unmatched. The CDR3 totals 17 residues. Germline CDR1 and CDR2: MGHRA and YSYEKL. CDR3: CASSQGEGKGSTGELFF. The CDR3 region has the DNA TGCGCCAGCAGCCAAGGGGAGGGGAAGGGAAGCACCGGGGAGCTGTTTTTT.

V gene TRBV6-1 combines with J gene TRBJ2-5, with no clear D. The J call may be in error: the DNA end matches TRBJ2-7 better. CDR1 and CDR2 from the germline V gene are MNHNS and SASEGT. The CDR3 spans 11 residues. CDR3 nucleotide sequence: TGTGCCAGCAGTTCTGTCTACGAGCAGTACTTC. Encoded protein: CASSSVYEQYF.

The chain joins TRBV11-1 to TRBJ2-3, with 13 nucleotides matching TRBD2. Per germline, CDR1 SGHAT and CDR2 FQDESV (reference sequence). CDR3 length: 18 amino acids. V dropped 1 base and J dropped 2; count of bases not matched to a gene: 6. CDR3 DNA: TGTGCCAGCAGCTTAGGAACCGGGACTAGCGGGGACACAGATACGCAGTATTTT. This encodes CASSLGTGTSGDTDTQYF.

CDR3 bases: TGTGCCAGCAGAACAGGGGGCAACGAGCAGTACTTC. This translates into CASRTGGNEQYF. V usage is TRBV27 and J usage is TRBJ2-4; 9 bases agree with TRBD1. The last part of the DNA fits TRBJ2-7 better; the J call may be wrong. Per the germline V gene, CDR1 is MNHEY and CDR2 is SMNVEV (reference sequence). The CDR3 contains 12 residues.

Many counts were recorded for this clonotype. The chain has TRBV20-1 and TRBJ2-1; D is uncertain. Germline CDR1 reads DFQATT; CDR2 reads SNEGSKA (reference sequence). The CDR3 consists of 10 residues. V was pared by 5 bases and J by 3 bases, with 2 bases between. The chain's CDR3 is CSAFYNEQFF. The CDR3 region has the DNA TGCAGTGCTTTCTACAATGAGCAGTTCTTC.

This clonotype was counted a few times. J is TRBJ1-4 and V is TRBV4-2; TRBD1 matches at 8 bases. The ends lost 0 bases at V and 7 bases at J; junction bases unmatched: 4. Looked up from germline, CDR1 is LGHNA and CDR2 is YNFKEQ. There are 15 residues in the CDR3. The CDR3 bases are TGTGCCAGCAGCCAAGACGGGACAGGTGGTGAAAAACTGTTTTTT. Protein product: CASSQDGTGGEKLFF.

This clonotype was observed many times. This chain joins TRBV15 and TRBJ1-2; maybe TRBD1 (5 bases). CDR1 and CDR2 (germline): LNHNV, YYDKDF (reference sequence). V was trimmed by 1 base and J by 4 bases, leaving 7 bases between them. This CDR3 has 13 residues. The CDR3 sequence: CATSRGQFYGYTF. CDR3 in DNA: TGTGCCACCAGCAGAGGACAGTTCTATGGCTACACCTTC.

This clonotype has at least ten counts. The chain couples TRBV12-3 or TRBV12-4 to TRBJ2-7; D might be TRBD2 (6 bases). CDR3 size: 13 residues. V lost 2 bases to trimming and J lost 3 bases, with 8 bases between them. The DNA for the CDR3 is TGTGCCAGCAGTTTATTGGGGGGCTACGAGCAGTACTTC. Its translation is CASSLLGGYEQYF.

Turning to this clonotype: An end of the junction does not agree with germline; a read error may underlie this. The V call is TRBV3-1, the J call TRBJ2-1, with D unresolved. Germline-derived CDR1 and CDR2 are LGHDT and YNNKEL (reference sequence). The length of the CDR3 is 11 residues. The CDR3 coding sequence is TGTGCCAGCAGAGGAAGCAATGAGCAGCTCTTC. Translated: CASRGSNEQLF.

The chain combines TRBV13 with TRBJ1-3; no reliable D call. This CDR3 is 14 amino acids long. The germline V and J ends were trimmed by 3 bases and 4 bases, with 10 bases remaining between them. The germline V gene encodes CDR1 PRHDT and CDR2 FYEKMQ (reference sequence). The CDR3 sequence is CASSFLMSGNTIYF. The CDR3 coding sequence is TGTGCCAGCAGCTTCCTTATGTCGGGAAACACCATATATTTT. The full variable domain, its missing parts supplied by reference TRBV13 and TRBJ1-3, is AAGVIQSPRHLIKEKRETATLKCYPIPRHDTVYWYQQGPGQDPQFLISFYEKMQSDKGSIPDRFSAQQFSDYHSELNMSSLELGDSALYFCASSFLMSGNTIYFGEGSWLTVV.

The chain has TRBV11-2 and TRBJ2-6; 9 bases agree with TRBD1. V shed 3 bases, J shed 2 bases, and the junction held 14 bases outside the gene matches. This CDR3 is 20 amino acids long. Germline V gene sequence: CDR1 SGHAT, CDR2 FQNNGV. The CDR3 DNA sequence: TGTGCCAGCAGCTTCCCTAGCCGGGACAGGGTCCTGACTGGGGCCAACGTCCTGACTTTC. Translation gives CASSFPSRDRVLTGANVLTF.

The chain employs TRBV28 and TRBJ2-1; 7 bases fit TRBD1. The V and J ends lost 2 bases and 6 bases, in that order; junction bases with no gene match: 7. The germline V gene encodes CDR1 MDHEN and CDR2 SYDVKM. The CDR3 runs 15 residues. CDR3 DNA sequence: TGTGCCAGCAGTTTAGAGGGGGCTTCGGCCAATGAGCAGTTCTTC. This sequence encodes CASSLEGASANEQFF. The entire variable domain, with the rest obtained from reference TRBV28 and TRBJ2-1, is as follows: DVKVTQSSRYLVKRTGEKVFLECVQDMDHENMFWYRQDPGLGLRLIYFSYDVKMKEKGDIPEGYSVSREKKERFSLILESASTNQTSMYLCASSLEGASANEQFFGPGTRLTVL.

This clonotype was recorded a few times. The chain links TRBV7-2 to TRBJ2-7, with D uncertain. Germline CDR1 is SGHTA and CDR2 is FQGNSA. V was clipped by 1 base and J by 0 bases, with 16 bases between them. This CDR3 spans 17 amino acids. CDR3: CASSLGPVGRLSYEQYF. The CDR3 nucleotides read TGTGCCAGCAGCTTAGGGCCCGTCGGACGGCTCTCCTACGAGCAGTACTTC.

Here the CDR3 reads CASSAGGRIEARGYTF. CDR3 DNA: TGTGCCAGCAGTGCCGGGGGGAGGATTGAGGCGCGTGGCTACACCTTC. This chain joins TRBV12-3 or TRBV12-4 and TRBJ1-2, with D perhaps matching TRBD1 (5 bases). Trimming shortened V by 5 bases and J by 7 bases, and 23 bases separated the two germline ends. The CDR3 is 16 residues long.

The rearrangement uses TRBV4-2 and TRBJ2-3; D may correspond to TRBD1 or TRBD2 (6 bases each). Trimming took off 3 bases at V and 0 bases at J, with 19 bases between the two ends. The CDR3 runs to 18 residues. CDR1 is LGHNA and CDR2 is YNFKEQ in the germline V gene. The CDR3 DNA reads TGTGCCAGCAGCCACACCATTAAGGGGGGCGCGAGCACAGATACGCAGTATTTT. This codes for CASSHTIKGGASTDTQYF.

DNA of the CDR3: TGTGCCAGCTGGCGAGACCCCAATTACGAGCAGTACTTC. Translation: CASWRDPNYEQYF. The J gene is TRBJ2-7, the V gene TRBV6-6; D gene ambiguous. The CDR3 runs to 13 residues. Trimming removed 8 bases from V and 4 bases from J, with 15 bases in between. The germline V gene has CDR1 MNHNY and CDR2 SVGAGI (reference sequence).

This clonotype was seen only once. This may be a read error, as it is one base from a much larger clone. V is TRBV27 and J is TRBJ1-6, with a tentative D call TRBD1 (5 bases). The germline V gene encodes CDR1 MNHEY and CDR2 SMNVEV (reference sequence). The length of the CDR3 is 17 residues. The germline V and J ends were trimmed by 0 bases and 6 bases, with 15 bases remaining between them. CDR3 sequence (DNA): TGTGCCAGCAGTTTATCGAGTCCGGAACAGGCTAATTCACCCCTCCACTTT. Protein: CASSLSSPEQANSPLHF.

This rearrangement joins TRBV20-1 to TRBJ2-1; TRBD2 matches 11 bases. Germline lookup yields CDR1 DFQATT and CDR2 SNEGSKA (reference sequence). J lost 9 bases, V lost 6 bases, and 19 bases had no gene match. The CDR3 sequence is 17 residues long. The CDR3 is CSAPTHPSGRSWGEQFF. Written as DNA, the CDR3 is TGCAGTGCACCCACCCACCCTAGCGGGAGGAGTTGGGGTGAGCAGTTCTTC.

The J gene is TRBJ2-1, the V gene TRBV7-8; no firm D call. The germline gives CDR1 SGHVS, CDR2 FQNEAQ. V lost 5 bases, J lost 0 bases, and 8 bases lay in between. The CDR3 consists of 14 residues. The CDR3 region is CASSPHSSYNEQFF. The CDR3 coding sequence is TGTGCCAGCAGCCCACACAGCTCCTACAATGAGCAGTTCTTC.

This clonotype was seen repeatedly, ten times or more. The chain uses TRBV6-5 and TRBJ2-5; 9 bases line up with TRBD1. This CDR3 spans 18 amino acids. The germline V gene encodes CDR1 MNHEY and CDR2 SVGAGI. After removal of 0 bases from V and 5 bases from J, the junction contained 13 bases not matched to a gene. The DNA for the CDR3 is TGTGCCAGCAGTTACTCGGGGGCGGACAGGGGATCCAGGGAGACCCAGTACTTC. Protein: CASSYSGADRGSRETQYF.

This clonotype was seen a handful of times. The chain carries TRBV5-1 and TRBJ2-5, with D perhaps given as TRBD1 or TRBD2 (6 bases each). In germline, CDR1 is SGHRS, CDR2 YFSETQ. CDR3 length: 14 residues. The V end lost 1 base, the J end lost 5 bases, and 12 bases lay between the germline ends. The CDR3 here is CASSLQGRPETQYF. CDR3 coding DNA: TGCGCCAGCAGCTTGCAGGGGAGGCCCGAGACCCAGTACTTC.

J is TRBJ1-2 and V is TRBV7-2; 7 bases agree with TRBD1. CDR3 size: 16 residues. Per the germline V gene, CDR1 is SGHTA and CDR2 is FQGNSA. V lost 5 bases to trimming and J lost 4 bases; unmatched junction nucleotides: 13. CDR3 in amino acids: CASSPRGQERAYGYTF. CDR3 DNA sequence: TGTGCCAGCAGCCCACGAGGACAGGAACGGGCCTATGGCTACACCTTC.

The chain employs TRBV28 and TRBJ2-5; 10 bases are a match to TRBD1. This CDR3 region has 16 residues. Per the germline V gene, CDR1 is MDHEN and CDR2 is SYDVKM. The V segment lost 3 bases and the J segment 1 base; nucleotides outside the gene matches: 5. Written as DNA, the CDR3 is TGTGCCAGCAGTTTTACGGGACAGGGGATCCAAGAGACCCAGTACTTC. Amino acids: CASSFTGQGIQETQYF. The whole variable domain, filled in from reference TRBV28 and TRBJ2-5, reads DVKVTQSSRYLVKRTGEKVFLECVQDMDHENMFWYRQDPGLGLRLIYFSYDVKMKEKGDIPEGYSVSREKKERFSLILESASTNQTSMYLCASSFTGQGIQETQYFGPGTRLLVL.

This clonotype was seen repeatedly, ten times or more. The V and J genes are TRBV2 and TRBJ2-7, with 9 bases lining up with TRBD2. CDR1 SNHLY and CDR2 FYNNEI come from the germline V gene. Germline trimming cut 6 bases from V and 2 bases from J; bases unmatched to any gene: 11. The CDR3 has 16 residues. The CDR3 DNA is TGTGCCAGCAGCCGGGGGGTAGCGGGAGCCACCTACGAGCAGTACTTC. Protein: CASSRGVAGATYEQYF.

The genes are TRBV6-2 or TRBV6-3 and TRBJ2-7, with a possible D match to TRBD1 (5 bases). Germline values: CDR1 MNHEY, CDR2 SVGEGT. V lost 0 bases to trimming and J lost 10 bases, with 13 bases between them. The CDR3 is 13 residues long. CDR3 nucleotide sequence: TGTGCCAGCAGTTACTCTTTCCCAGGGTACCAGTACTTC. This sequence encodes CASSYSFPGYQYF.